The source of this TCR beta chain is a study of blood T cells in healthy people across ages. V lost 3 bases to trimming and J lost 11 bases; unmatched junction nucleotides: 16. The CDR3 is 16 residues long. CDR1 and CDR2 (germline): MNHEY, SMNVEV (reference sequence). Primers used in a second PCR of roughly 7 to 12 cycles were a sample-barcoded 5' primer and a J-beta primer mix. TCRdb passed the 5' RACE reads through MiXCR, listing each CDR3 protein once. The data show 1,100,000 or so distinct CDR3 sequences, 40% to 55% seen once. The material sequenced was blood. The V call is TRBV27, the J call TRBJ2-5; 9 bases map to TRBD1. The source of this sequence is a woman in her fifties or sixties in good health. The CDR3 reads CASSFRGDREGKGQYF. CDR3 DNA sequence: TGTGCCAGCAGTTTTAGGGGGGACAGGGAAGGTAAGGGGCAGTACTTC.